The following is a TCR beta chain sequence with its context. The CDR3 contains 10 residues. Germline assignment: CDR1 DFQATT and CDR2 SNEGSKA (reference sequence). The trim removed 2 bases at V and 10 bases at J, leaving 1 base unmatched. This table comes from immunoSEQ multiplex PCR, and its TCRdb copy is limited to in-frame clones, with some not included. The table has a few thousand clones, about three quarters seen once. The sample is drawn from a study of chemoradiotherapy in HPV16-positive cancers. This clonotype was sampled from a human donor with HPV-associated anogenital cancer. Collection took place from a patient who underwent chemoradiotherapy. The chain is built from TRBV20-1 and TRBJ1-1; the match to TRBD1 covers 7 bases. DNA of the CDR3: TGCAGTGCTAGAAGGGGGCGAGCTTTCTTT. Its translation: CSARRGRAFF.